The clone carrying this T cell receptor beta chain occurred a few times. As yet, its antigen is unknown. This sample is drawn from a study of T-cell reconstitution after alpha-beta-depleted transplantation in children. Overall study results and limits: A year post-transplant, T-cell counts and diversity derived mostly from newly produced T cells. By about two months after transplant, alpha-beta T cells reportedly arose from several hundred graft clones that had expanded. The high TCRbeta diversity at day 60 in some patients came from surviving recipient T cells and thymic progenitors.

Unique molecular identifiers were used in preparing the TCRbeta library. A single record per CDR3 protein comes from TCRdb applying MiXCR to the PCR reads. The table records about 290,000 distinct CDR3 sequences, roughly 7.8% of them present only once. The receptor's source is a female patient aged 2 to 10 who had a stem cell transplant for Fanconi anemia, so the T cells may come from the graft donor. The sequencing here drew on peripheral blood, taken 360 days after TCRalphabeta/CD19-depleted stem cell transplant.

The CDR3 DNA follows: TGCGCCAGCAGCTATTACAACAGGGGTTTCGGGGAAGAGACCCAGTACTTC. Protein sequence: CASSYYNRGFGEETQYF. V gene TRBV5-1 combines with J gene TRBJ2-5; 7 nucleotides align to TRBD1. This CDR3 spans 17 amino acids. V shed 3 bases and J 3 bases; nucleotides not matched to a gene: 14. Germline loops: CDR1 SGHRS, CDR2 YFSETQ.